This is a list of T cell receptor beta chains from one sample in a study of blood T cell repertoires in COVID-19. Sequencing was performed with immunoSEQ multiplex PCR; in TCRdb, only in-frame clones are kept and a portion is missing. The table lists around 40,000 clones, roughly 90% of them singletons, with 12% in the top ten. The specimen was peripheral blood. The receptors originated from a human donor in a cohort sampled during active COVID-19. The CDR3 runs from the conserved cysteine through the conserved F or W. The order of the fields is D gene, J gene, V gene, clone size, CDR3 protein, CDR3 DNA. A D gene is named only where the DNA matches it firmly. Only some rows state a clone size, as once, few, many or a class for expanded clones.

- TRBJ2-2 TRBV19 - CASSISRQAPTGELFF TGTGCCAGTAGCATCTCCAGACAGGCGCCCACCGGGGAGCTGTTTTTT
- TRBJ2-7 TRBV7-3 - CASSPGQGLEQYF TGTGCCAGCAGCCCCGGGCAGGGGCTAGAGCAGTACTTC
- TRBJ1-2 TRBV30 - CAWSVKGAWGYTF TGTGCCTGGAGTGTAAAAGGGGCTTGGGGCTACACCTTC
- TRBJ2-3 TRBV19 - CASSIISADTQYF TGTGCCAGTAGTATAATTAGCGCAGATACGCAGTATTTT
TRBD2 TRBJ2-7 TRBV5-1 once CASKTSGRFHEQYF TGCGCCAGCAAGACTAGCGGGAGGTTCCACGAGCAGTACTTC
TRBD1 TRBJ1-2 TRBV15 - CATSRRTGSGYTF TGTGCCACCAGCAGACGGACAGGGTCCGGCTACACCTTC
- TRBJ2-6 TRBV10-3 - CAITSGANVLTF TGTGCCATCACTTCTGGGGCCAACGTCCTGACTTTC
TRBD1 TRBJ2-1 TRBV18 - CASSLGQDSSYNEQFF TGTGCCAGCTCACTCGGACAGGATAGCTCCTACAATGAGCAGTTCTTC
TRBD2 TRBJ2-5 TRBV6-6 - CASSRSLETRGETQYF TGTGCCAGCAGTCGAAGCCTCGAGACGCGGGGGGAGACCCAGTACTTC
- TRBJ2-7 TRBV5-5 - CASSRDTNYEQYF TGTGCCAGCAGCCGGGACACCAACTACGAGCAGTACTTC
TRBD1 TRBJ1-5 TRBV5-5 - CASSSIRDRGILVNQPQHF TGTGCCAGCAGCTCGATCCGGGACAGGGGTATTTTGGTGAATCAGCCCCAGCATTTT
- TRBJ1-2 TRBV6-6 - CAGSALSTGAGYTF TGTGCCGGCAGTGCCCTTTCCACAGGCGCTGGCTACACCTTC
- TRBJ1-5 TRBV29-1 once CSVASGWDQPQHF TGCAGCGTTGCCTCCGGGTGGGATCAGCCCCAGCATTTT
TRBD2 TRBJ2-7 TRBV7-2 - CASNRLAGAYEQYF TGTGCCAGCAACCGACTAGCGGGGGCCTACGAGCAGTACTTC
- TRBJ2-7 TRBV5-6 - CASSWGVRSYEQYF TGTGCCAGCAGCTGGGGGGTGCGGTCCTACGAGCAGTACTTC
- TRBJ1-2 TRBV5-6 once CASSLGEGGYTF TGTGCCAGCAGCTTGGGGGAGGGTGGCTACACCTTC
- TRBJ2-3 TRBV6-6 - CASSYQDTQYF TGTGCCAGCAGTTACCAAGATACGCAGTATTTT
- TRBJ1-3 TRBV28 - CASSYSRVPYSGNTIYF TGTGCCAGCAGTTATTCCAGGGTTCCCTACTCTGGAAACACCATATATTTT
- TRBJ2-7 TRBV2 - CASKTASYEQYF TGTGCCAGTAAGACAGCGTCCTACGAGCAGTACTTC
- TRBJ2-2 TRBV7-2 once CASSLDRAGELFF TGTGCCAGCAGCTTAGACCGGGCCGGGGAGCTGTTTTTT
- TRBJ1-3 TRBV5-1 - CASSFTAGAVSGNTIYF TGCGCCAGCAGCTTCACCGCGGGGGCCGTCTCTGGAAACACCATATATTTT
- TRBJ1-5 TRBV6-2/TRBV6-3 - CASSRQVNQPQHF TGTGCCAGCAGCCGACAGGTCAATCAGCCCCAGCATTTT
- TRBJ1-1 TRBV12-2 - CASRFRGQADTEAFF TGTGCAAGTCGCTTTCGGGGACAGGCGGACACTGAAGCTTTCTTT
- TRBJ1-5 TRBV11-2 - CASSSTGGTYQPQHF TGTGCCAGCAGCTCCACGGGGGGTACGTACCAGCCCCAGCATTTT
- TRBJ1-2 TRBV9 few CASSVGTIHNYGYTF TGTGCCAGCAGCGTAGGGACAATTCATAACTATGGCTACACCTTC
- TRBJ1-2 TRBV12-3/TRBV12-4 - CASSLGQGYGYTF TGTGCCAGCAGCCTGGGACAAGGCTATGGCTACACCTTC
TRBD1 TRBJ2-1 TRBV5-1 - CASSFSPYRGPYNEQFF TGCGCCAGCAGCTTCTCTCCCTACAGGGGACCCTACAATGAGCAGTTCTTC
TRBD2 TRBJ2-7 TRBV2 - CASSDDFSALAGRSVF TGTGCCAGCAGTGATGATTTTTCGGCCTTAGCGGGACGGTCGGTGTTC
TRBD1 TRBJ2-3 TRBV7-2 - CASSLSIQGGTDTQYF TGTGCCAGCAGCTTAAGCATCCAGGGGGGCACAGATACGCAGTATTTT
TRBD2 TRBJ2-2 TRBV27 - CASSFGAGPTGELFF TGTGCCAGCAGTTTTGGAGCGGGACCTACCGGGGAGCTGTTTTTT
TRBD1 TRBJ1-5 TRBV20-1 - CSASRSGGMGQPQHF TGCAGTGCTAGTCGGTCAGGGGGCATGGGTCAGCCCCAGCATTTT
- TRBJ2-7 TRBV6-5 - CASSYSQGTSYEQYF TGTGCCAGCAGTTACTCTCAGGGGACCTCCTACGAGCAGTACTTC
TRBD1 TRBJ1-4 TRBV7-2 - CASSLRGQANEKLFF TGTGCCAGCAGCTTAAGGGGGCAGGCTAATGAAAAACTGTTTTTT
- TRBJ1-5 TRBV6-5 - CASSRDYSNQPQHF TGTGCCAGCAGCCGAGATTATAGCAATCAGCCCCAGCATTTT
- TRBJ1-3 TRBV29-1 - CSVGETGRGNTIYF TGCAGCGTTGGAGAGACAGGCAGGGGAAACACCATATATTTT
TRBD1 TRBJ1-1 TRBV28 - CASSSTGGNTEAFF TGTGCCAGCAGTTCGACAGGGGGCAACACTGAAGCTTTCTTT
- TRBJ1-1 TRBV7-2 - CASSPGLYEAFF TGTGCCAGCAGCCCCGGACTTTACGAAGCTTTCTTT
TRBD1 TRBJ1-5 TRBV2 - CASRPFRGAGQPQHF TGTGCCAGCAGGCCCTTCAGGGGGGCAGGTCAGCCCCAGCATTTT
TRBD1 TRBJ2-5 TRBV7-2 once CASSFQGTGGMETQYF TGTGCCAGCAGCTTTCAGGGTACAGGGGGGATGGAGACCCAGTACTTC
- TRBJ1-5 TRBV27 - CASSSTAHSNQPQHF TGTGCCAGCAGTTCGACAGCCCATAGCAATCAGCCCCAGCATTTT
TRBD1 TRBJ1-2 TRBV11-2 - CASSLYRTGNYGYTF TGTGCCAGCAGCTTATACCGGACAGGAAACTATGGCTACACCTTC
- TRBJ2-7 TRBV30 - CAWSSGRWQYF TGTGCCTGGAGTTCAGGGCGTTGGCAGTACTTC
- TRBJ2-1 TRBV27 once CASSPRGQFSYNEQFF TGTGCCAGCAGTCCCCGAGGACAGTTCTCCTACAATGAGCAGTTCTTC
- TRBJ2-2 TRBV7-2 - CASSSGPTGELFF TGTGCCAGCAGCTCGGGTCCTACCGGGGAGCTGTTTTTT
TRBD2 TRBJ2-1 TRBV4-3 - CASSQEMRLGTSGRSSYNEQFF TGCGCCAGCAGCCAAGAAATGAGACTCGGGACTAGCGGGAGGAGCTCCTACAATGAGCAGTTCTTC
TRBD2 TRBJ2-2 TRBV5-1 - CASKSLAGVNTGELFF TGCGCCAGCAAAAGTCTAGCGGGGGTTAACACCGGGGAGCTGTTTTTT
- TRBJ1-1 TRBV19 - CASSIGGRAVAFF TGTGCCAGTAGTATCGGGGGGAGGGCTGTGGCTTTCTTT
TRBD1 TRBJ2-3 TRBV7-9 - CASSRTGWSDTQYF TGTGCCAGCAGTCGGACAGGGTGGTCAGATACGCAGTATTTT
- TRBJ1-5 TRBV30 - CAWAIRDHQPQHF TGTGCCTGGGCGATACGGGATCATCAGCCCCAGCATTTT
- TRBJ2-1 TRBV7-2 - CASSTTVTSYNEQFF TGTGCCAGCAGCACGACAGTTACCTCCTACAATGAGCAGTTCTTC
- TRBJ2-3 TRBV7-2 - CASSLVRGARDTQYF TGTGCCAGCAGCTTAGTCAGGGGGGCGAGAGATACGCAGTATTTT
TRBD1 TRBJ1-3 TRBV4-2 - CASSYGQGAPGNTIYF TGTGCCAGCAGCTACGGACAGGGGGCGCCCGGAAACACCATATATTTT
- TRBJ2-7 TRBV5-4 - CASSSTGFPYEQYF TGTGCCAGCAGCTCTACAGGGTTTCCCTACGAGCAGTACTTC